Each of the 11 T cell receptor beta chains below was sequenced from the same sample in a study of regulatory T cells in long-lasting Graves disease. Investigators prepared the TCR beta libraries by applying iRepertoire HTBI primers and Arm-PCR of CDR3 regions. A single record per CDR3 protein comes from TCRdb applying MiXCR to the multiplex PCR reads. The sample has 550,000 to 650,000 distinct CDR3 sequences, roughly 16% seen once; the top ten hold around 12%. The sample's time point: newly diagnosed GD, antithyroid drugs for less than 3 months. RNA isolated from PBMCs was used to make the TCR library. Another study also made use of these data, one on T cells in Graves' hyperthyroidism and ophthalmopathy.

The starting material was peripheral blood mononuclear cells (PBMCs), obtained at new diagnosis, from a patient treated with antithyroid drugs. The receptors were gathered from a man between 18 and 35 years old with Graves disease.

The rearrangement uses TRBV7-2 and TRBJ2-7; 8 bases are shared with TRBD2. The CDR3 covers 17 residues. The V gene's germline CDR1 is SGHTA and CDR2 FQGNSA. V lost 4 bases to trimming and J lost 4 bases; unmatched junction nucleotides: 15. CDR3 sequence reads: CASSWGTQLLAGYEQYF. CDR3 nucleotide sequence: TGTGCCAGCAGCTGGGGGACCCAATTGCTAGCGGGTTACGAGCAGTACTTC.

The chain joins TRBV9 to TRBJ2-1, with 8 bases identical to TRBD2. V lost 0 bases to trimming and J lost 8 bases; unmatched junction nucleotides: 4. Germline lookup yields CDR1 SGDLS and CDR2 YYNGEE. The CDR3 consists of 14 residues. In nucleotides, the CDR3 is TGTGCCAGCAGCGTAGCGGGACTAGGCGATGAGCAGTTCTTC. As protein: CASSVAGLGDEQFF.

This clonotype occurred many times. V and J are TRBV6-5 and TRBJ2-1; no clear D gene. This CDR3 comprises 12 residues. In germline, CDR1 is MNHEY, CDR2 SVGAGI. The V and J ends lost 4 bases and 10 bases respectively, with 11 bases between them. In DNA, the CDR3 is TGTGCCAGCAGTTCCCCCTTAAAAGAGCAGTTCTTC. This gives the protein CASSSPLKEQFF.

A few counts support this clonotype. A read error may account for a junction end that differs from germline. The chain couples TRBV30 to TRBJ1-3; D might be TRBD1 (6 bases). Germline V CDR1 and CDR2: GTSNPN, SVGIG (reference sequence). The length of the CDR3 is 14 residues. The CDR3 is CAWSQGFSGNTLYF. The CDR3 DNA follows: TGTGCCTGGAGCCAGGGGTTTTCTGGAAACACCTTATATTTT.

This clonotype was observed at least ten times. This chain links TRBV29-1 with TRBJ2-5; TRBD2 is a possible D gene (6 bases). V lost 7 bases and J 4 bases, leaving 10 bases between the germline ends. The CDR3 runs 11 residues. Germline V gene data show CDR1 as SQVTM and CDR2 as ANQGSEA. The CDR3 loop reads CSATSGETQYF. The CDR3 DNA sequence: TGCAGCGCGACTAGTGGAGAGACCCAGTACTTC.

In this sample, this clonotype turned up many times. V gene TRBV20-1 combines with J gene TRBJ1-2; D is possibly TRBD1 (6 bases). Germline loops: CDR1 DFQATT, CDR2 SNEGSKA (reference sequence). Trimming took off 0 bases at V and 7 bases at J, with 15 bases between the two ends. CDR3 size: 14 residues. The CDR3 DNA reads TGCAGTGCTAGAGAGCTCCGGGACACCTTTGGCTACACCTTC. Amino acid sequence: CSARELRDTFGYTF.

This clonotype has more than one count but fewer than ten. This chain links TRBV3-1 with TRBJ2-1; 8 bases are shared with TRBD1. Trimming cost V 0 bases and J 1 base; bases outside gene matches: 2. Germline CDR1 and CDR2: LGHDT and YNNKEL (reference sequence). CDR3 size: 16 residues. In nucleotides, the CDR3 is TGTGCCAGCAGCCAAGACGGACAGGGTTCCTACAATGAGCAGTTCTTC. It yields the protein CASSQDGQGSYNEQFF.

The chain recombines TRBV5-6 with TRBJ1-1; D gene uncertain. V was trimmed by 2 bases and J by 7 bases, leaving 18 bases between them. This CDR3 is built from 15 residues. Germline loops: CDR1 SGHDT, CDR2 YYEEEE. The CDR3 protein is CASSFSVFRSVEAFF. CDR3 DNA sequence: TGTGCCAGCAGCTTCTCCGTCTTCCGTAGTGTTGAAGCTTTCTTT.

The chain uses TRBV18 and TRBJ2-2; 7 nucleotides line up with TRBD2. V shed 3 bases, J shed 2 bases, and the junction held 6 bases outside the gene matches. The CDR3 contains 16 residues. Germline V CDR1 and CDR2: KGHSH, LQKENI. CDR3 DNA sequence: TGTGCCAGCTCACCCCCTCTAGCGGTAAACACCGGGGAGCTGTTTTTT. Its protein is CASSPPLAVNTGELFF.

There are many counts of this clonotype. The gene calls are TRBV30 and TRBJ2-7, with D possibly being TRBD2 (5 bases). CDR1 and CDR2 from the germline V gene are GTSNPN and SVGIG (reference sequence). CDR3 length equals 14 residues. The V end was cut by 7 bases, the J end by 1 base, with 17 bases between. CDR3 bases: TGTGCCTTAAGAGAAGCGGTGATTTCCTACGAGCAGTACTTC. Translation gives CALREAVISYEQYF. The entire variable domain, with the rest obtained from reference TRBV30 and TRBJ2-7, is as follows: SQTIHQWPATLVQPVGSPLSLECTVEGTSNPNLYWYRQAAGRGLQLLFYSVGIGQISSEVPQNLSASRPQDRQFILSSKKLLLSDSGFYLCALREAVISYEQYFGPGTRLTVT.

This clonotype was counted between two and nine times. The rearrangement uses TRBV5-6 and TRBJ1-4; no firm D call. The CDR3 has 14 residues. Per germline, CDR1 SGHDT and CDR2 YYEEEE. Deletions cut 4 bases from V and 0 bases from J, with 7 bases between. DNA for the CDR3: TGTGCCAGCAGCCTCGACGCAACTAATGAAAAACTGTTTTTT. It codes for CASSLDATNEKLFF.